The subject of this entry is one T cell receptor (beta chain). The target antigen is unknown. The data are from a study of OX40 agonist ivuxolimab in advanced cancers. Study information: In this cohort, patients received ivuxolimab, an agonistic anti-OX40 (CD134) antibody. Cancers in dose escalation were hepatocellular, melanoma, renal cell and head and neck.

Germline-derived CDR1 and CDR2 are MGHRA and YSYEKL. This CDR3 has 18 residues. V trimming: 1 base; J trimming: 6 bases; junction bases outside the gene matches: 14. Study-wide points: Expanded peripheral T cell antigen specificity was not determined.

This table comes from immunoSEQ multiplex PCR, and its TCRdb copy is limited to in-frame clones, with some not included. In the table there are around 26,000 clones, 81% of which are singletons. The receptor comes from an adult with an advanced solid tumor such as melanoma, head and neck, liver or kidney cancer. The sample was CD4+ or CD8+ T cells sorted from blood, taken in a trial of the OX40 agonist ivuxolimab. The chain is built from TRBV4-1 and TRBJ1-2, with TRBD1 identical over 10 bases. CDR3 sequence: CASSQGPQRGQGMNGYTF. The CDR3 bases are TGCGCCAGCAGCCAAGGTCCGCAGAGGGGACAGGGGATGAATGGCTACACCTTC.